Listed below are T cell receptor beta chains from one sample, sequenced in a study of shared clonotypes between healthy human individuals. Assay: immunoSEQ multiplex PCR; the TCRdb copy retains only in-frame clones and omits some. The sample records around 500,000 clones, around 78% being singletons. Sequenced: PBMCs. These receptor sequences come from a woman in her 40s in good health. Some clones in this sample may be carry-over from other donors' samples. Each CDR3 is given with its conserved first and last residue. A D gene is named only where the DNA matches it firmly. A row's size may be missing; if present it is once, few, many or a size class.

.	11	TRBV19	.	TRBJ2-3	TGTGCCAGCGCACTAGCAGATACGCAGTATTTT	CASALADTQYF
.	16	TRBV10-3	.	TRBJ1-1	TGTGCCATCATTAAACAGCCCGACCCGCCCAACACTGAAGCTTTCTTT	CAIIKQPDPPNTEAFF
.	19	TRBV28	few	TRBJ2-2	TGTGCCAGCACCTCGGGGGCCTATTACCACCCCGCGAACACCGGGGAGCTGTTTTTT	CASTSGAYYHPANTGELFF
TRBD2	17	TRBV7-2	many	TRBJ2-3	TGTGCCAGCAGCTTATGGACTAGCGGGGTTAGCACAGATACGCAGTATTTT	CASSLWTSGVSTDTQYF
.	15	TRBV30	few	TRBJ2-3	TGTGCCTGGACCGCACGGCGGTCTAGCACAGATACGCAGTATTTT	CAWTARRSSTDTQYF
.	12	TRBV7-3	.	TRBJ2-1	TGTGCCAGCAGCCTAGACTACAATGAGCAGTTCTTC	CASSLDYNEQFF
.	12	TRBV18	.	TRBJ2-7	TGTGCCAGCTCTCCACAGCGCTACGAGCAGTACTTC	CASSPQRYEQYF
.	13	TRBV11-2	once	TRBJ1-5	TGTGCCAGCAGCTTAGACCCGGATCAGCCCCAGCATTTT	CASSLDPDQPQHF
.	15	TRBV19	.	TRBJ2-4	TGTGCCAGTAGTAGCAGGGTTTACGGCAAAAACATTCAGTACTTC	CASSSRVYGKNIQYF
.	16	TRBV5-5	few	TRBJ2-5	TGTGCCAGCAGCTTGGAGGCGTTTTTAGATCAAGAGACCCAGTACTTC	CASSLEAFLDQETQYF
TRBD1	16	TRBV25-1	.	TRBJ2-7	TGTGCCAGCAGTACCCTTGGGGCGACAGGGAAGGACGAGCAGTACTTC	CASSTLGATGKDEQYF
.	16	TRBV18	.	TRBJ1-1	TGTGCCAGCTCACCCCAAGTTGGGAGGGCCGGCACTGAAGCTTTCTTT	CASSPQVGRAGTEAFF
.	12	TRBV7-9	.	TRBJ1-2	TGTGCCAGCAGCTTTGAGGGTCATGGCTACACCTTC	CASSFEGHGYTF
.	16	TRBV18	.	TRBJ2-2	TGTGCCAGCTCACCCTCAGGGGCCGGAGACACCGGGGAGCTGTTTTTT	CASSPSGAGDTGELFF
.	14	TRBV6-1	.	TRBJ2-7	TGTGCCAGCAGTATCCGGACGGGTACCTACGAGCAGTACTTC	CASSIRTGTYEQYF
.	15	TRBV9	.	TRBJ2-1	TGTGCCAGCGCCGTTGTGGGGGAAGCCTACAATGAGCAGTTCTTC	CASAVVGEAYNEQFF
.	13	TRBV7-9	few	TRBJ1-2	TGTGCCAGCAGCTTAGGAGAGGTGTATGGCTACACCTTC	CASSLGEVYGYTF
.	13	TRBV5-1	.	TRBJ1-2	TGCGCCAGCAGCTGGGAAGGGGCCAATGGCTACACCTTC	CASSWEGANGYTF
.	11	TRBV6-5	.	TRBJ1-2	TGTGCCAGCCTTAAGGATGGGGGCTACACCTTC	CASLKDGGYTF
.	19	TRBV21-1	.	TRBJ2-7	TGTGCCAGCAGCAAAGGGACAACTAGCGGGAGCCACCGAGGGAACGAGCAGTACTTC	CASSKGTTSGSHRGNEQYF
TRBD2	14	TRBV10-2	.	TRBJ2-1	TGCGCCAGCGCAACTAGCGGCTCCTACAATGAGCAGTTCTTC	CASATSGSYNEQFF
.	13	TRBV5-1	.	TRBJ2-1	TGCGCCAGCAGCTTGATACTAGCCAATGAGCAGTTCTTC	CASSLILANEQFF
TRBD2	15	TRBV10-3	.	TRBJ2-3	TGTGCCATCAGCGCGGGACTAGCGAGCACAGATACGCAGTATTTT	CAISAGLASTDTQYF
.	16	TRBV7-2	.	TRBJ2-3	TGTGCCAGCAGCTTAGTAGGGCCAGGCAACACAGATACGCAGTATTTT	CASSLVGPGNTDTQYF
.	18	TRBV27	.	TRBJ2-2	TGTGCCAGCAGTTTATACTTCGGACCAGCTAAGAGTACCGGGGAGCTGTTTTTT	CASSLYFGPAKSTGELFF
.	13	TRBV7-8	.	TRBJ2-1	TGTGCCAGCAGGTTAGGGGGGGGCAATGAGCAGTTCTTC	CASRLGGGNEQFF
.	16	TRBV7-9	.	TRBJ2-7	TGTGCCAGCAGCTTAGGGGGGGGCTTGGCGGTACGCGAGCAGTACTTC	CASSLGGGLAVREQYF
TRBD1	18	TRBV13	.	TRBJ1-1	TGTGCCAGCAGCGCCCGGGACAGGGGGCGAGGATCGGAGACTGAAGCTTTCTTT	CASSARDRGRGSETEAFF
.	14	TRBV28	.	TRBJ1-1	TGTGCCAGCTTCTCCTGGGACAAGAACACTGAAGCTTTCTTT	CASFSWDKNTEAFF
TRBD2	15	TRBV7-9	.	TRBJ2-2	TGTGCCAGCAGCTCCAATTCGGGGGGTACCGGGGAGCTGTTTTTT	CASSSNSGGTGELFF
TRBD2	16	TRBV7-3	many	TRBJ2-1	TGTGCCAGCAGCTTGTCGGGCGGGGGCTCCTACAATGAGCAGTTCTTC	CASSLSGGGSYNEQFF
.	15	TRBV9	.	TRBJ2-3	TGTGCCAGCGGGGTTGGGGGCGGGAGCACAGATACGCAGTATTTT	CASGVGGGSTDTQYF